This T cell receptor beta chain was documented in a study of cytomegalovirus exposure and HLA in healthy donors. Notes on this clone: The antigen remains undetermined.

Researchers ran the PCR with 60 Vbeta and 13 Jbeta primers. Clones were sequenced by immunoSEQ multiplex PCR, and TCRdb holds only the in-frame ones, with some missing. The sample has under 200,000 clones. General study results and limits: Immune exposure information available was restricted to CMV serostatus. In a later analysis, donors in an Asian-associated ancestry cluster reportedly had fewer N-insertions in productive TCRs than the cohort mean.

The CDR3 spans 13 residues. Trimming took 2 bases from V and 6 from J; bases not matched to a gene: 5. The germline V gene encodes CDR1 SGHNT and CDR2 YYREEE (reference sequence). Sequencing was done on a sample of PBMCs. The TCR sequence derives from a man aged 25 to 45 in good health and CMV-seronegative. The genes are TRBV5-4 and TRBJ2-7; TRBD1 matches 7 bases. The CDR3 region is CASSLGTDGEQYF. CDR3 DNA sequence: TGTGCCAGCAGCTTAGGGACAGACGGCGAGCAGTACTTC.